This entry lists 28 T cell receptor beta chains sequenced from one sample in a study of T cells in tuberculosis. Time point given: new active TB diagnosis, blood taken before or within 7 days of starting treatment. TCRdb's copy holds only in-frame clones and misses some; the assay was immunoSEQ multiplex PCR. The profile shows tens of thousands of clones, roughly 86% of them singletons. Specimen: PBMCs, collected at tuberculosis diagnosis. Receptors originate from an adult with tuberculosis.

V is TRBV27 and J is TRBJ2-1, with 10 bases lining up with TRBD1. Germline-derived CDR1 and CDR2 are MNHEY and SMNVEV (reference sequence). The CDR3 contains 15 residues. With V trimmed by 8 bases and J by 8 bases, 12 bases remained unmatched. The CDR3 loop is CASGPLGDRGYEQFF. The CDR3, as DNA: TGTGCCAGCGGGCCACTTGGGGACAGGGGCTATGAGCAGTTCTTC.

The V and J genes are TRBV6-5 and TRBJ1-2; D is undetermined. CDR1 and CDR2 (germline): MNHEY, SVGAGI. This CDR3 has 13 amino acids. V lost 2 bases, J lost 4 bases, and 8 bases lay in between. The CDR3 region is CASSYGLFYGYTF. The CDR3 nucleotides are TGTGCCAGCAGTTACGGACTGTTCTATGGCTACACCTTC.

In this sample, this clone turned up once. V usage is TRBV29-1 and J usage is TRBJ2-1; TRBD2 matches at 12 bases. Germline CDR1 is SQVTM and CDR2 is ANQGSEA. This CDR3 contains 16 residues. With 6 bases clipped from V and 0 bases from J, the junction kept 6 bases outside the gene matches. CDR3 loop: CSVVPGLAGSYNEQFF. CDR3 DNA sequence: TGCAGCGTAGTACCGGGACTAGCGGGCTCCTACAATGAGCAGTTCTTC.

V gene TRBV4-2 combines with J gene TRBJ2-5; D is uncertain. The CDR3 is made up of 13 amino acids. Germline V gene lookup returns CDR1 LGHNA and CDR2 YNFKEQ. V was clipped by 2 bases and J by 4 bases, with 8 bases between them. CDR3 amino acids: CASSQNSGETQYF. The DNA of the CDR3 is TGTGCCAGCAGCCAAAACAGTGGAGAGACCCAGTACTTC.

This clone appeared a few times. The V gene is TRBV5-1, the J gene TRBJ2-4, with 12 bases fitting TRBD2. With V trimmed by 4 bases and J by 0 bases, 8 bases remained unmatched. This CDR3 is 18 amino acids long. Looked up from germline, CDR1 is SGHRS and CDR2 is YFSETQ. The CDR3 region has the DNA TGCGCCAGCAGCCCGGGACTAGCGGGCCAGGGAGCCAAAAACATTCAGTACTTC. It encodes CASSPGLAGQGAKNIQYF. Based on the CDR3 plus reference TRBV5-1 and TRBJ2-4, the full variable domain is KAGVTQTPRYLIKTRGQQVTLSCSPISGHRSVSWYQQTPGQGLQFLFEYFSETQRNKGNFPGRFSGRQFSNSRSEMNVSTLELGDSALYLCASSPGLAGQGAKNIQYFGAGTRLSVL.

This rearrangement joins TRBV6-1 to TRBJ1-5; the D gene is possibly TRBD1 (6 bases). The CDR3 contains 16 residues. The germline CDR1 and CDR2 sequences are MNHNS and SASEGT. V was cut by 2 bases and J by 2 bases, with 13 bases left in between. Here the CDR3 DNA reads TGTGCCAGCAGTGAATGGGGGCCGGAGGGCAATCAGCCCCAGCATTTT. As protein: CASSEWGPEGNQPQHF.

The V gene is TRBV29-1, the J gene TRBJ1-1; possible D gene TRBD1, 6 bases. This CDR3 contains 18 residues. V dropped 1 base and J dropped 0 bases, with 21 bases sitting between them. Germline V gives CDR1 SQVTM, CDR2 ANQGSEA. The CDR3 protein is CSVEGGEGQKTMNTEAFF. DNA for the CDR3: TGCAGCGTTGAAGGTGGGGAAGGACAGAAAACCATGAACACTGAAGCTTTCTTT.

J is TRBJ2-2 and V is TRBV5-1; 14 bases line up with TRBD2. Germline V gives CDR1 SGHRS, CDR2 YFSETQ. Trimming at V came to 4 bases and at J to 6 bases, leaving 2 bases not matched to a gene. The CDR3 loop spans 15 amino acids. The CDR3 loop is CASSPTSGGAGELFF. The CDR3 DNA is TGCGCCAGCAGCCCGACTAGCGGGGGGGCCGGGGAGCTGTTTTTT.

DNA for the CDR3: TGCGCCAGCAGCTTGCCGACCGGGGATGAGCAGTTCTTC. Translated, it gives CASSLPTGDEQFF. V and J are TRBV5-1 and TRBJ2-1; perhaps TRBD2 as D (5 bases). The CDR3 covers 13 residues. The V gene's germline CDR1 is SGHRS and CDR2 YFSETQ. The ends were cut back, 1 base at V and 8 bases at J, with 10 bases in the middle.

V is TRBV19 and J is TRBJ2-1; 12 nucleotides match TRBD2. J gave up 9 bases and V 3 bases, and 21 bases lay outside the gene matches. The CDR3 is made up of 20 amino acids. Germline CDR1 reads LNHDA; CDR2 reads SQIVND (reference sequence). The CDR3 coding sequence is TGTGCCAGTAGTATCTCAAAGCTGGGGACTAGCGGGCCGGGGGGAGGTGAGCAGTTCTTC. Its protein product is CASSISKLGTSGPGGGEQFF.

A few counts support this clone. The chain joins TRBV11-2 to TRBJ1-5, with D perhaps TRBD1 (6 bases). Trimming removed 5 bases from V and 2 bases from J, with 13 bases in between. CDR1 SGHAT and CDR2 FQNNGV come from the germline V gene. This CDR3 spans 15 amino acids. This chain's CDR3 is CASSLSGGRNQPQHF. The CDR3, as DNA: TGTGCCAGCAGCCTGTCGGGGGGGCGCAATCAGCCCCAGCATTTT.

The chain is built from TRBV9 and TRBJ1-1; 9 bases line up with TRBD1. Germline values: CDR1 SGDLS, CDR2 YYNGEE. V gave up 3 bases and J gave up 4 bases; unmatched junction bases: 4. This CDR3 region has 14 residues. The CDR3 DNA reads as TGTGCCAGCAGCGAACAGACAGGGGGCACTGAAGCTTTCTTT. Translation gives CASSEQTGGTEAFF. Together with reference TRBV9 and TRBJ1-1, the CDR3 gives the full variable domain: DSGVTQTPKHLITATGQRVTLRCSPRSGDLSVYWYQQSLDQGLQFLIQYYNGEERAKGNILERFSAQQFPDLHSELNLSSLELGDSALYFCASSEQTGGTEAFFGQGTRLTVV.

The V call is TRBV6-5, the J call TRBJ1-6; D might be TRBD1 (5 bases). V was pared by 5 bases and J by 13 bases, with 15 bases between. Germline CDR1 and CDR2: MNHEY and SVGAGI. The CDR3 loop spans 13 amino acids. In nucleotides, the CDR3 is TGTGCCAGCAGTCGGAGGGGACCCTATCCCCTCCACTTT. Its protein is CASSRRGPYPLHF.

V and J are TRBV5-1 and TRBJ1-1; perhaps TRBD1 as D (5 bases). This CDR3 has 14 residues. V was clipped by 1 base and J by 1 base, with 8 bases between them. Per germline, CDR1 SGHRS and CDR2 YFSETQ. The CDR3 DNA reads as TGCGCCAGCAGCTTGCAGGGAGGGAACACTGAAGCTTTCTTT. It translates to CASSLQGGNTEAFF.

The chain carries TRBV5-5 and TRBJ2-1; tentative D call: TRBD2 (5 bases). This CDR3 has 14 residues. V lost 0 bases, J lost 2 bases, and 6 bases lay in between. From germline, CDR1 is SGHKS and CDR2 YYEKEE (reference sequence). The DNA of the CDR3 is TGTGCCAGCAGCTTGGGGGGAGCCTACAATGAGCAGTTCTTC. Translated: CASSLGGAYNEQFF.

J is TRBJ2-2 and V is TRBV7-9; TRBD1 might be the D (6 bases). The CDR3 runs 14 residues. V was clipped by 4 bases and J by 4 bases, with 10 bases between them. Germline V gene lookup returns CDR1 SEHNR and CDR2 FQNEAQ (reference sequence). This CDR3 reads CASSSQGATGELFF. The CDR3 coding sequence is TGTGCCAGCAGCTCACAGGGAGCCACCGGGGAGCTGTTTTTT.

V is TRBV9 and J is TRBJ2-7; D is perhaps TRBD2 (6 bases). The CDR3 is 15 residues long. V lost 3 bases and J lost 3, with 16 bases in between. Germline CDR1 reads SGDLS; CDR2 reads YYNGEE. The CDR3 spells CASSEQPGLGYEQYF. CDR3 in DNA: TGTGCCAGCAGCGAACAACCGGGACTCGGCTACGAGCAGTACTTC.

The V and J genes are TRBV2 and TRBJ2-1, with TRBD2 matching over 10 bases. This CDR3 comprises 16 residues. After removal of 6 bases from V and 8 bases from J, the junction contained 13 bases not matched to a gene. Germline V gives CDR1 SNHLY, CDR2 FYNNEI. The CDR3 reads CASRASGSLIGDEQFF. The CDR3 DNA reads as TGTGCCAGCAGGGCTAGCGGGAGTCTAATTGGTGATGAGCAGTTCTTC.

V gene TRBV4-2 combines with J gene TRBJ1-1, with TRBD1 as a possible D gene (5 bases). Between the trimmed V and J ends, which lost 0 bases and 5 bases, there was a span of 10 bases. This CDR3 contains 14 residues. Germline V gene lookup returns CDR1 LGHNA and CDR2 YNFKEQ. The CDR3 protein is CASSQDRTSTEAFF. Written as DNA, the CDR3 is TGTGCCAGCAGCCAAGACAGGACAAGTACTGAAGCTTTCTTT.

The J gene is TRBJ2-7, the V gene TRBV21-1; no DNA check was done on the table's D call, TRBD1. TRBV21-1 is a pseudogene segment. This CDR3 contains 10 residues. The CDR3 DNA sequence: TGTGCCAGGAGACCAGGCGAGCAGTACTTC. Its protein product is CARRPGEQYF.

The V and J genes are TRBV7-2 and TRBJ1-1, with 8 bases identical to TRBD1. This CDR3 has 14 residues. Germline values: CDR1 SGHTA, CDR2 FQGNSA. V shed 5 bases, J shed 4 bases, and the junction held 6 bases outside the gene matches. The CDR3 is CASSAHRGVTEAFF. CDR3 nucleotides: TGTGCCAGCAGCGCTCACAGGGGGGTCACTGAAGCTTTCTTT.

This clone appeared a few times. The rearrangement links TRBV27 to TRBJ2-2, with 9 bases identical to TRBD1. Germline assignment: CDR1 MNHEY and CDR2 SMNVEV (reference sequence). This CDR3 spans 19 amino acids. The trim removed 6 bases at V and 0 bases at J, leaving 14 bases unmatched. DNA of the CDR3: TGTGCCAGCAGCACCTGGACAGGGGCCCTGCTTACGAACACCGGGGAGCTGTTTTTT. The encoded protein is CASSTWTGALLTNTGELFF.

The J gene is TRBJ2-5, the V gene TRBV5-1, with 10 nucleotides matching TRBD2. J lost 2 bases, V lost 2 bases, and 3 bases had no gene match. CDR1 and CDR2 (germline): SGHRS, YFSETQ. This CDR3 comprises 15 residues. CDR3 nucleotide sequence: TGCGCCAGCAGCTTAATAGCGGGGGGTCAAGAGACCCAGTACTTC. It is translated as CASSLIAGGQETQYF.

CDR3 nucleotide sequence: TGTGCCAGCAGCTTAGAGACTTACAATGAGCAGTTCTTC. It yields the protein CASSLETYNEQFF. V gene TRBV7-2 combines with J gene TRBJ2-1; the D is unclear. The V gene's germline CDR1 is SGHTA and CDR2 FQGNSA. V gave up 1 base and J gave up 4 bases, with 5 bases separating them. The CDR3 runs to 13 residues. Looking up the rest from reference TRBV7-2 and TRBJ2-1 gives the full variable domain: GAGVSQSPSNKVTEKGKDVELRCDPISGHTALYWYRQSLGQGLEFLIYFQGNSAPDKSGLPSDRFSAERTGGSVSTLTIQRTQQEDSAVYLCASSLETYNEQFFGPGTRLTVL.

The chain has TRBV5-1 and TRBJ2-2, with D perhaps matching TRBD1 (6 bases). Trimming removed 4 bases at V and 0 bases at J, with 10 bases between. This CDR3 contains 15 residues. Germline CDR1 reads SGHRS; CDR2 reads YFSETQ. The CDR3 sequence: CASSPGHSNTGELFF. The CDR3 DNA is TGCGCCAGCAGCCCGGGACATTCGAACACCGGGGAGCTGTTTTTT.

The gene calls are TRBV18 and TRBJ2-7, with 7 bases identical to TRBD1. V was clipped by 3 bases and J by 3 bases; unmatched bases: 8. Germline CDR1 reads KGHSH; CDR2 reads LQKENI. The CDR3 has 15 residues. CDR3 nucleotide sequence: TGTGCCAGCTCACCCTCGACAGGGAAGGACTACGAGCAGTACTTC. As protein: CASSPSTGKDYEQYF.

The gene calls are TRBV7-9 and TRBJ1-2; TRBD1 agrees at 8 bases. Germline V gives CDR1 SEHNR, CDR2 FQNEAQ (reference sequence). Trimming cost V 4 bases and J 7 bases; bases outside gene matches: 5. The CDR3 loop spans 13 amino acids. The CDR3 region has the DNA TGTGCCAGCAGCTCCGAAGGACAGGGTGGCTACACCTTC. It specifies CASSSEGQGGYTF. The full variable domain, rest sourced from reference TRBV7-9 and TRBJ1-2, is DTGVSQNPRHKITKRGQNVTFRCDPISEHNRLYWYRQTLGQGPEFLTYFQNEAQLEKSRLLSDRFSAERPKGSFSTLEIQRTEQGDSAMYLCASSSEGQGGYTFGSGTRLTVV.

The CDR3 DNA reads TGCGCCAGCAGCCAAGAGCAGGACAGCTCCTACGAGCAGTACTTC. It codes for CASSQEQDSSYEQYF. V and J are TRBV4-1 and TRBJ2-7, with a tentative D call TRBD1 (6 bases). CDR1 MGHRA and CDR2 YSYEKL come from the germline V gene. This CDR3 contains 15 residues. V lost 0 bases to trimming and J lost 0 bases, with 9 bases between them.